This T cell receptor (beta chain) was recorded in a study of shared clonotypes between healthy human individuals. About the study: A couple of female and three male donors aged 18 to 49 were enrolled.

Study observations and caveats: Sequencing depth was expected to affect clonotype sharing among donors. Approximately 4.6% of naive CD4 clonotypes were common to a handful of donors.

Each subset's genomic DNA was shared equally among a number of immunoSEQ plates. Assay: immunoSEQ multiplex PCR; the TCRdb copy retains only in-frame clones and omits some. The sample yields 750,000 to 1,000,000 clones, around 93% seen once. CD8 cells classed as naive were CD45RO-negative and positively selected for CCR7, excluding terminally differentiated effector memory CD45RA+ cells. Concerning this clone: Its antigen remains unknown.

The germline V gene encodes CDR1 ENHRY and CDR2 SYGVKD. Trimming took 8 bases from V and 3 from J, leaving 30 bases between them. This CDR3 comprises 19 residues. The sample was naive CD8+ T cells sorted from blood. The receptor was isolated from a young man in good health. The chain links TRBV10-3 to TRBJ2-3; TRBD2 is a possible D gene (5 bases). The CDR3 coding sequence is TGTGCCATCGTTGAGGGAGATCGTCCTAGGAACCTTTTGACAGATACGCAGTATTTT. It translates to CAIVEGDRPRNLLTDTQYF.